This T cell receptor beta chain was sequenced for a study of CD8+ T cells in alopecia areata. Looking at the study overall: Treated individuals took tofacitinib by mouth, 5 to 10 mg twice daily.

Of note for this clone: Its target is not known.

Treatment: oral pan-JAK inhibitor, 5-10 mg twice daily. The germline CDR1 and CDR2 sequences are MDHEN and SYDVKM. Trimming removed 6 bases from V and 9 bases from J, with 9 bases in between. The CDR3 covers 11 residues. Reverse transcription of extracted RNA yielded cDNA, which provided the sequencing template. Profiled with immunoSEQ multiplex PCR; TCRdb holds only in-frame clones, not every one. The table includes about 190,000 clones, less than 70% detected once. General study findings and limits: While tofacitinib was given, many expanded lesional clones persisted in scalp and blood.

V and J are TRBV28 and TRBJ2-1, with D possibly TRBD2 on 6 matching bases. The source material was CD4+ T cells sorted from blood, sampled around week 50, from a patient treated with tofacitinib. The TCR comes from a human donor with alopecia areata. CDR3 residues: CASSLGGEQFF. DNA of the CDR3: TGTGCCAGCAGCTTGGGGGGTGAGCAGTTCTTC. The variable domain in full, with the rest retrieved from reference TRBV28 and TRBJ2-1, is DVKVTQSSRYLVKRTGEKVFLECVQDMDHENMFWYRQDPGLGLRLIYFSYDVKMKEKGDIPEGYSVSREKKERFSLILESASTNQTSMYLCASSLGGEQFFGPGTRLTVL.